This T cell receptor (beta chain) was sequenced in a study of PD-L1 blockade in urothelial cancer. Study context: Men with urothelial cancer arising in the bladder made up about 85% of the roughly 30 patients.

Each PCR received spiked synthetic TCR analog templates. Using immunoSEQ multiplex PCR, the repertoire was profiled, and TCRdb retains in-frame clones only, with some absent. The table shows roughly 52,000 clones, with 70% to 80% occurring only once. Germline V gene data show CDR1 as MDHEN and CDR2 as SYDVKM. V was pared by 7 bases and J by 4 bases, with 10 bases of the junction left unmatched. The CDR3 is 14 residues long. Described time point: pretreatment peripheral blood. This clone occurred once. The chain links TRBV28 to TRBJ2-7, with 7 positions matching TRBD1. The source of this sequence is a man aged 70 or older with urothelial cancer. The sample here was PBMCs, taken around atezolizumab (anti-PD-L1) treatment. DNA for the CDR3: TGTGCCAGCACCCTGCCGGGACAGAGATACGAGCAGTACTTC. It is translated as CASTLPGQRYEQYF.